This TCR beta chain emerged from a study of cytomegalovirus exposure and HLA in healthy donors. Whole-study context: Among the 300 to 500 donors who were genotyped, about 80% fell in the genetic ancestry cluster that is associated with self-reported Caucasian donors. Findings and limits, study-wide: TCR beta V segments were, for the most part, productive about 87% or about 30% of the time in an earlier analysis. Researchers reported from a later analysis that most CMV-associated TCR beta chains appeared HLA-restricted.

Both 60 Vbeta primers and 13 Jbeta primers went into the PCR. Some clones are missing from TCRdb's copy, which holds only in-frame ones; the method was immunoSEQ multiplex PCR. The sample has 180,000 or so clones, roughly 88% seen once; the top ten hold almost 9.5%. The CDR3 loop spans 17 amino acids. Looked up from germline, CDR1 is SGHRS and CDR2 is YFSETQ. With 0 bases removed from V and 1 base from J, the gap between germline ends came to 16 bases. As regards this clone: The antigen remains unidentified.

This chain links TRBV5-1 with TRBJ1-2; TRBD1 is a possible D gene (5 bases). The sample comprised PBMCs. This receptor was identified in a man younger than 35 in good health and CMV-seropositive. CDR3 in DNA: TGCGCCAGCAGCTTGGGGGTTTTGGGGCTCCTTAACTATGGCTACACCTTC. It specifies CASSLGVLGLLNYGYTF.